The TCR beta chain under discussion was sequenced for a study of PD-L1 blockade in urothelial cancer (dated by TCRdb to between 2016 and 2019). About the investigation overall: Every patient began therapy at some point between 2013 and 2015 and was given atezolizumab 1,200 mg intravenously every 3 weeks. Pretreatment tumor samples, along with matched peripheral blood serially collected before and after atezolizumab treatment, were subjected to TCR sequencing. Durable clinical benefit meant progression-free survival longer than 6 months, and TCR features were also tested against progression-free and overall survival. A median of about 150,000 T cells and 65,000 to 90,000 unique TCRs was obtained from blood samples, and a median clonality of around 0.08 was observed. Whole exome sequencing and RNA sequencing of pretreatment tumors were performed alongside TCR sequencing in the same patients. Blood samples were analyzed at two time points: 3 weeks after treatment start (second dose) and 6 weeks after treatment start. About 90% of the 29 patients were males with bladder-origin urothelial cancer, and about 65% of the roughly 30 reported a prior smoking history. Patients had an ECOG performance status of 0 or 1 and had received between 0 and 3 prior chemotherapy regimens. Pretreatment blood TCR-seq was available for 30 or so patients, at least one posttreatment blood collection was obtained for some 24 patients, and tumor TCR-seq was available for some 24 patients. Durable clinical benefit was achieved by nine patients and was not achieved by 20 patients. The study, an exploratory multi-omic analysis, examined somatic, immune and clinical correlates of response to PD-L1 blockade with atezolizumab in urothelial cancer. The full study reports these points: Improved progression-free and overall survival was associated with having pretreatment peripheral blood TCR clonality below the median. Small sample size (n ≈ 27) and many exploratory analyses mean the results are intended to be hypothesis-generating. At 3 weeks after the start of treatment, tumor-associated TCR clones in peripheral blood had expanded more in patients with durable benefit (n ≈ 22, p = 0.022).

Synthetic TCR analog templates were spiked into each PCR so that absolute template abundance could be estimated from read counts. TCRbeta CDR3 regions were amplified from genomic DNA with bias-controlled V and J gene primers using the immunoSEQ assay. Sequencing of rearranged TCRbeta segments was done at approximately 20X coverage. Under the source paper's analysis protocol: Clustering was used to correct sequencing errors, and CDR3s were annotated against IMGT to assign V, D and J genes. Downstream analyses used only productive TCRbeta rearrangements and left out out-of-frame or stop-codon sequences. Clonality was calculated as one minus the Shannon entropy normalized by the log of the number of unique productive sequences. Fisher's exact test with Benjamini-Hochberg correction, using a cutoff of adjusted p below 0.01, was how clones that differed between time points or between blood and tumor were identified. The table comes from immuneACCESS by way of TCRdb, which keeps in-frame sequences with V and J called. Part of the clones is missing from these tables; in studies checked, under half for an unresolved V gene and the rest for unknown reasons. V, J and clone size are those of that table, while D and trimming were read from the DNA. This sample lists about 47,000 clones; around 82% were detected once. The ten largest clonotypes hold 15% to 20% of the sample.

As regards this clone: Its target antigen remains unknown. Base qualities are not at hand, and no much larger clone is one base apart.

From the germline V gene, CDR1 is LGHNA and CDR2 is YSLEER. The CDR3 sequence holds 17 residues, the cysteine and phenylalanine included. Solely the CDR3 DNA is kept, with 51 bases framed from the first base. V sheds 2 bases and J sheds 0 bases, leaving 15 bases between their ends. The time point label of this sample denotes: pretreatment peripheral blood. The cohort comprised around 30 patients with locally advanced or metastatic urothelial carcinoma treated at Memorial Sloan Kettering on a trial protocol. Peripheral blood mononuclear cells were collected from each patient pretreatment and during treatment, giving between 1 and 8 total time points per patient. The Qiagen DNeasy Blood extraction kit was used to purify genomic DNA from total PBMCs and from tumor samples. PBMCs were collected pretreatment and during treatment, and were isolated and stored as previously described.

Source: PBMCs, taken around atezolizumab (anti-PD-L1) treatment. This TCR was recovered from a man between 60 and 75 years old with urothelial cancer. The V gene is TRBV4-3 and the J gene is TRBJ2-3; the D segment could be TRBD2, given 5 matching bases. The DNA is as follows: TGCGCCAGCAGCCAAATTCGAGGACTTTCTAGCACAGATACGCAGTATTTT. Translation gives CASSQIRGLSSTDTQYF.